Listed here are 27 T cell receptor beta chains from one sample, sequenced in a study of control samples from healthy donors and cancer patients. Profiled with immunoSEQ multiplex PCR; TCRdb holds only in-frame clones, not every one. Seen here are some 140,000 clones, roughly 90% observed once, and the top ten hold roughly 10%. Material for sequencing was blood. These receptors all come from a man aged 25-45 years in good health.

The CDR3: CSVEVRGEGTNEKLFF. In DNA form, the CDR3 reads TGCAGCGTTGAAGTTCGGGGTGAAGGAACTAATGAAAAACTGTTTTTT. This rearrangement joins TRBV29-1 to TRBJ1-4; D is ambiguous. Between the trimmed V and J ends, which lost 1 base and 1 base, there was a span of 13 bases. The CDR3 is made up of 16 amino acids. The germline V gene has CDR1 SQVTM and CDR2 ANQGSEA.

This chain connects TRBV14 to TRBJ2-1; D ambiguous. CDR1 is SGHDN and CDR2 is FVKESK in the germline V gene. This CDR3 region has 18 residues. The germline V and J ends were trimmed by 2 bases and 3 bases, with 20 bases remaining between them. CDR3 in DNA: TGTGCCAGCAGCCAATCCCCGCTGAAGAATATTCTCTACAATGAGCAGTTCTTC. Its translation is CASSQSPLKNILYNEQFF. Together with reference TRBV14 and TRBJ2-1, the CDR3 gives the full variable domain: EAGVTQFPSHSVIEKGQTVTLRCDPISGHDNLYWYRRVMGKEIKFLLHFVKESKQDESGMPNNRFLAERTGGTYSTLKVQPAELEDSGVYFCASSQSPLKNILYNEQFFGPGTRLTVL.

DNA for the CDR3: TGTGCCAGCAGACAGGGGTACTATCAGCCCCAGCATTTT. Translated, it gives CASRQGYYQPQHF. V usage is TRBV6-5 and J usage is TRBJ1-5, with 7 bases that match TRBD1. Trimming cost V 6 bases and J 5 bases; bases outside gene matches: 4. This CDR3 contains 13 residues. The germline gives CDR1 MNHEY, CDR2 SVGAGI.

V and J are TRBV4-1 and TRBJ1-1; weak D call: TRBD1 (6 bases). V shed 3 bases and J shed 9 bases, with 14 bases lying between them. The CDR3 has 13 amino acids. Germline values: CDR1 MGHRA, CDR2 YSYEKL. The CDR3 nucleotides are TGCGCCAGCAGCCAGAAGCGGACAGAGCAAGCTTTCTTT. The encoded protein is CASSQKRTEQAFF.

This sequence joins TRBV7-3 and TRBJ2-7, with 12 nucleotides matching TRBD2. The V segment lost 5 bases and the J segment 1 base; nucleotides outside the gene matches: 6. The CDR3 has 16 residues. CDR1 is SGHTA, CDR2 FQGTGA, per germline. The CDR3 loop is CASSVRLAGDSYEQYF. CDR3 nucleotides: TGTGCCAGCAGCGTGCGACTAGCGGGGGATTCCTACGAGCAGTACTTC. The variable domain in full, with the rest retrieved from reference TRBV7-3 and TRBJ2-7, is GAGVSQTPSNKVTEKGKYVELRCDPISGHTALYWYRQSLGQGPEFLIYFQGTGAADDSGLPNDRFFAVRPEGSVSTLKIQRTERGDSAVYLCASSVRLAGDSYEQYFGPGTRLTVT.

This clone was detected once. The gene calls are TRBV5-1 and TRBJ1-1, with no clear D. V lost 1 base, J lost 11 bases, and 12 bases lay in between. CDR1 is SGHRS, CDR2 YFSETQ, per germline. The CDR3 is 12 amino acids. The CDR3 here is CASSLKGMEAFF. CDR3 sequence (DNA): TGCGCCAGCAGCTTGAAGGGAATGGAGGCTTTCTTT.

The rearrangement joins TRBV5-4 to TRBJ2-3, with TRBD1 as a possible D gene (5 bases). The CDR3 runs 17 residues. Trimming removed 0 bases from V and 2 bases from J, with 16 bases in between. The germline V gene encodes CDR1 SGHNT and CDR2 YYREEE (reference sequence). The CDR3 bases are TGTGCCAGCAGCTTGGGGGTGCCAGGGCGCTACACAGATACGCAGTATTTT. It encodes CASSLGVPGRYTDTQYF. Using reference TRBV5-4 and TRBJ2-3 for the parts outside the CDR3, the full variable domain is ETGVTQSPTHLIKTRGQQVTLRCSSQSGHNTVSWYQQALGQGPQFIFQYYREEENGRGNFPPRFSGLQFPNYSSELNVNALELDDSALYLCASSLGVPGRYTDTQYFGPGTRLTVL.

In its sample, this clone was seen once. CDR3 DNA: TGTGCCAGCAGTTATACCTCCGGGACAGGGTCTAACACCATATATTTT. This encodes CASSYTSGTGSNTIYF. The chain uses TRBV6-5 and TRBJ1-3, with 9 bases fitting TRBD1. V shed 3 bases, J shed 7 bases, and the junction held 10 bases outside the gene matches. Germline V gene data show CDR1 as MNHEY and CDR2 as SVGAGI. This CDR3 has 16 amino acids.

The chain combines TRBV28 with TRBJ2-1; 9 positions match TRBD1. The V gene end was trimmed by 6 bases and the J gene end by 8 bases; junction bases not matched to a gene: 11. The CDR3 loop spans 15 amino acids. Germline assignment: CDR1 MDHEN and CDR2 SYDVKM. The CDR3 bases are TGTGCCAGCAGACCTCGGGACAGGGTCGTTGATGAGCAGTTCTTC. This codes for CASRPRDRVVDEQFF. Supplemented by reference TRBV28 and TRBJ2-1, the full variable domain reads DVKVTQSSRYLVKRTGEKVFLECVQDMDHENMFWYRQDPGLGLRLIYFSYDVKMKEKGDIPEGYSVSREKKERFSLILESASTNQTSMYLCASRPRDRVVDEQFFGPGTRLTVL.

The sample holds a few counts of this clone. The chain combines TRBV4-2 with TRBJ2-7; D remains unclear. The CDR3 contains 13 residues. V was shortened by 4 bases and J by 3 bases, with 10 bases between the two germline ends. The germline V gene encodes CDR1 LGHNA and CDR2 YNFKEQ. CDR3 sequence: CASSPLGHYEQYF. CDR3 sequence (DNA): TGTGCCAGCAGCCCCCTCGGCCACTACGAGCAGTACTTC.

The V gene is TRBV7-9, the J gene TRBJ2-1; 8 bases agree with TRBD2. The germline gives CDR1 SEHNR, CDR2 FQNEAQ (reference sequence). The CDR3 has 17 residues. Trimming took 0 bases from V and 4 from J; bases not matched to a gene: 8. CDR3 in amino acids: CASSLAGSGSVYNEQFF. CDR3 sequence (DNA): TGTGCCAGCAGCTTAGCAGGCAGCGGGAGTGTATACAATGAGCAGTTCTTC.

Regarding this clone: Other DNA sequences in this specimen translate into the identical CDR3. The chain links TRBV2 to TRBJ2-7; D gene uncertain. This CDR3 contains 14 residues. The germline CDR1 and CDR2 sequences are SNHLY and FYNNEI. V shed 6 bases and J shed 2 bases, with 14 bases lying between them. In DNA, the CDR3 is TGTGCCAGCAGAGAGTGGGATAAAGCCTACGAGCAGTACTTC. This sequence encodes CASREWDKAYEQYF.

The V call is TRBV27, the J call TRBJ2-2, with D possibly matching TRBD1 (6 bases). Trimming left V 3 bases short and J 7 bases short, with 9 bases between. Germline V gene sequence: CDR1 MNHEY, CDR2 SMNVEV (reference sequence). The CDR3 length is 13 residues. The chain's CDR3 is CASSFSGVGELFF. The CDR3 coding sequence is TGTGCCAGCAGTTTTTCAGGGGTCGGGGAGCTGTTTTTT.

This clone was found once. The chain employs TRBV6-6 and TRBJ2-7; D call uncertain. Germline V gene lookup returns CDR1 MNHNY and CDR2 SVGAGI (reference sequence). CDR3 length: 14 residues. V lost 0 bases to trimming and J lost 6 bases, with 12 bases between them. The DNA of the CDR3 is TGTGCCAGCAGTTACTCATCTGGGGTCCTCGAGCAGTACTTC. As protein: CASSYSSGVLEQYF.

Worth noting for this clone: The same CDR3 arises from other DNA sequences in this sample as well. The genes are TRBV6-1 and TRBJ1-1, with no clear D. The CDR3 covers 13 residues. Trimming removed 3 bases at V and 2 bases at J, with 7 bases between. Germline values: CDR1 MNHNS, CDR2 SASEGT. The CDR3 coding sequence is TGTGCCAGCAGTGAGGCGGAAAACACTGAAGCTTTCTTT. Translating it yields CASSEAENTEAFF.

The chain links TRBV18 to TRBJ2-3; 7 bases agree with TRBD1. The CDR3 length is 14 residues. Trimming removed 6 bases from V and 8 bases from J; junction bases left unmatched: 11. The germline gives CDR1 KGHSH, CDR2 LQKENI. CDR3 loop: CASSKGAPEGTQYF. CDR3 nucleotide sequence: TGTGCCAGCTCGAAGGGGGCGCCAGAAGGTACGCAGTATTTT.

The chain carries TRBV5-8 and TRBJ1-4; the match to TRBD1 covers 10 bases. Germline V gene lookup returns CDR1 SGHTS and CDR2 YDEGEE. The V and J ends lost 1 base and 6 bases, in that order; junction bases with no gene match: 6. The CDR3 length is 16 residues. This CDR3 reads CASSLSIGTGDEKLFF. CDR3 nucleotide sequence: TGTGCCAGCAGCTTGTCTATCGGGACAGGGGATGAAAAACTGTTTTTT.

The CDR3 reads CATSRESRGRYSNQPQHF. DNA for the CDR3: TGTGCCACCAGCAGAGAAAGCAGGGGACGGTATAGCAATCAGCCCCAGCATTTT. This chain links TRBV15 with TRBJ1-5, with a tentative D call TRBD1 (6 bases). Germline CDR1 reads LNHNV; CDR2 reads YYDKDF (reference sequence). CDR3 size: 18 residues. Deletions cut 0 bases from V and 0 bases from J, with 15 bases between.

The chain links TRBV27 to TRBJ2-7, with 9 positions matching TRBD1. The ends lost 5 bases at V and 5 bases at J; junction bases unmatched: 16. The CDR3 totals 17 residues. The germline gives CDR1 MNHEY, CDR2 SMNVEV (reference sequence). Here the CDR3 reads CASSQRGPRDRDHEQYF. Written as DNA, the CDR3 is TGTGCCAGCAGTCAAAGGGGCCCTCGGGACAGGGACCACGAGCAGTACTTC.

The CDR3 sequence is CASSLVGVLYNEQFF. The CDR3, as DNA: TGTGCCAGCAGCTTAGTAGGGGTCCTCTACAATGAGCAGTTCTTC. The rearrangement joins TRBV7-9 to TRBJ2-1, with D possibly being TRBD1 (5 bases). V lost 1 base and J lost 3, with 10 bases in between. The CDR3 consists of 15 residues. Germline assignment: CDR1 SEHNR and CDR2 FQNEAQ (reference sequence).

The chain combines TRBV15 with TRBJ2-6; D possibly corresponds to TRBD2 (6 bases). Germline CDR1 and CDR2: LNHNV and YYDKDF (reference sequence). The CDR3 runs 20 residues. Deletions cut 0 bases from V and 1 base from J, with 19 bases between. CDR3 loop: CATSRDGGRTSLSGANVLTF. Here the CDR3 DNA reads TGTGCCACCAGCAGAGATGGAGGGAGAACTAGTTTATCTGGGGCCAACGTCCTGACTTTC.

The chain employs TRBV12-3 or TRBV12-4 and TRBJ1-4; D remains ambiguous. The CDR3 has 13 residues. The V end was cut by 2 bases, the J end by 9 bases, with 10 bases between. The CDR3 DNA sequence: TGTGCCAGCAGTTTAACCAGTTGGAAAAAACTGTTTTTT. Amino acids: CASSLTSWKKLFF.

The J gene is TRBJ1-2, the V gene TRBV28; D remains unclear. The V gene's germline CDR1 is MDHEN and CDR2 SYDVKM. V lost 4 bases to trimming and J lost 9 bases, with 15 bases between them. The CDR3 spans 13 residues. CDR3 residues: CASSSITPVRYTF. Here the CDR3 DNA reads TGTGCCAGCAGTTCCATAACGCCGGTACGCTACACCTTC.

This clone was picked up a small number of times. The chain has TRBV7-3 and TRBJ2-2; no reliable D call. Germline CDR1 and CDR2: SGHTA and FQGTGA. V shed 5 bases and J shed 4 bases, with 8 bases lying between them. This CDR3 spans 13 amino acids. The CDR3 is CASSHHPTGELFF. The CDR3 DNA reads as TGTGCCAGCAGCCACCACCCCACCGGGGAGCTGTTTTTT.

The chain employs TRBV10-3 and TRBJ2-5, with D unresolved. Germline V gene sequence: CDR1 ENHRY, CDR2 SYGVKD. The ends were cut back, 6 bases at V and 2 bases at J, with 7 bases in the middle. The CDR3 is 12 amino acids. Here the CDR3 reads CAISPQQETQYF. CDR3 bases: TGTGCCATCAGCCCTCAGCAAGAGACCCAGTACTTC.

V is TRBV5-1 and J is TRBJ2-7; 7 positions agree with TRBD2. CDR1 and CDR2 from the germline V gene are SGHRS and YFSETQ. This CDR3 region has 14 residues. The junction had 6 bases not matched to a gene; V was cut back by 4 bases and J by 2 bases. CDR3 DNA sequence: TGCGCCAGCAGCAGCGGGACTTTAACCTACGAGCAGTACTTC. Residues: CASSSGTLTYEQYF.

The rearrangement joins TRBV7-9 to TRBJ2-5; tentatively, D is TRBD1 (5 bases). CDR1 SEHNR and CDR2 FQNEAQ come from the germline V gene (reference sequence). V shed 3 bases and J shed 3 bases, with 11 bases lying between them. The CDR3 has 14 amino acids. The CDR3 sequence is CASSFQTAKETQYF. DNA for the CDR3: TGTGCCAGCAGCTTTCAGACAGCAAAAGAGACCCAGTACTTC.